The 20 T cell receptor beta chains presented below share a single source sample, sequenced in a study of OX40 agonist ivuxolimab in advanced cancers. TCRdb's table, derived via immunoSEQ multiplex PCR, lists solely in-frame clones and lacks some. The sample has 40,000 to 45,000 clones, 70% to 90% seen once. The sequencing used CD4+ or CD8+ T cells sorted from blood, collected in a trial of the OX40 agonist ivuxolimab. The origin of the receptors is an adult with an advanced solid tumor such as melanoma, head and neck, liver or kidney cancer.

The rearrangement links TRBV6-5 to TRBJ1-2; 7 bases align to TRBD1. V lost 4 bases, J lost 2 bases, and 4 bases stayed unmatched. From germline, CDR1 is MNHEY and CDR2 SVGAGI. The CDR3 runs 14 residues. CDR3 DNA sequence: TGTGCCAGCAGTTTCCCGGGACAGAACTATGGCTACACCTTC. This sequence encodes CASSFPGQNYGYTF.

CDR3 amino acids: CASSLAGSVRDEQFF. Written as DNA, the CDR3 is TGTGCCAGCAGCTTAGCGGGTAGCGTAAGGGATGAGCAGTTCTTC. The V gene is TRBV7-2, the J gene TRBJ2-1; D might be TRBD2 (5 bases). Germline CDR1 SGHTA, CDR2 FQGNSA. The V gene lost 0 bases and the J gene lost 8 bases, with 14 bases spanning the gap. This CDR3 has 15 residues.

J is TRBJ2-2 and V is TRBV21-1. TRBV21-1 is designated a pseudogene. This CDR3 contains 17 residues. In DNA form, the CDR3 reads TGTGCCAGCAGATCGAAAGGTGACGGCGCGAACACCGGGGAGCTGTTTTTT. It translates to CASRSKGDGANTGELFF.

This clone was picked up a small number of times. This rearrangement joins TRBV28 to TRBJ2-3; D is ambiguous. Germline V gives CDR1 MDHEN, CDR2 SYDVKM. Trimming took 6 bases from V and 7 from J, leaving 20 bases between them. The CDR3 sequence is 15 residues long. DNA of the CDR3: TGTGCCAGCAGACTTAGGTTAGGCCCCTCGTATACGCAGTATTTT. It encodes CASRLRLGPSYTQYF. Together with reference TRBV28 and TRBJ2-3, the CDR3 gives the full variable domain: DVKVTQSSRYLVKRTGEKVFLECVQDMDHENMFWYRQDPGLGLRLIYFSYDVKMKEKGDIPEGYSVSREKKERFSLILESASTNQTSMYLCASRLRLGPSYTQYFGPGTRLTVL.

This chain uses TRBV19 with TRBJ2-7; the D is unclear. The ends were cut back, 9 bases at V and 1 base at J, with 10 bases in the middle. Germline V gene data show CDR1 as LNHDA and CDR2 as SQIVND (reference sequence). There are 12 residues in the CDR3. The CDR3 nucleotides are TGTGCCAGCAGCCTTACATCCTACGAGCAGTACTTC. It encodes CASSLTSYEQYF.

This chain connects TRBV28 to TRBJ2-1; maybe TRBD2 (6 bases). V lost 2 bases to trimming and J lost 9 bases, with 14 bases between them. The CDR3 is 14 amino acids. From germline, CDR1 is MDHEN and CDR2 SYDVKM. Here the CDR3 DNA reads TGTGCCAGCAGTTTACAGGGACTTAGAGGTGAGCAGTTCTTC. This translates into CASSLQGLRGEQFF.

The chain couples TRBV5-1 to TRBJ2-3; either TRBD1 or TRBD2 may fit D (5 bases each). Deletions cut 9 bases from V and 3 bases from J, with 17 bases between. Germline V lookup: CDR1 SGHRS, CDR2 YFSETQ. The CDR3 consists of 14 residues. CDR3 sequence reads: CATGPGPSTDTQYF. As DNA, the CDR3 is TGCGCCACCGGGCCGGGGCCCTCAACAGATACGCAGTATTTT.

This clone was recorded a few times. The chain employs TRBV18 and TRBJ2-7; maybe TRBD2 (6 bases). Germline assignment: CDR1 KGHSH and CDR2 LQKENI. V shed 0 bases and J shed 3 bases, with 15 bases lying between them. The CDR3 spans 16 residues. The CDR3 DNA sequence: TGTGCCAGCTCACCACCCCGGGACTTGAACTTCTACGAGCAGTACTTC. This translates into CASSPPRDLNFYEQYF.

The rearrangement joins TRBV6-1 to TRBJ2-4; 9 bases map to TRBD2. Per germline, CDR1 MNHNS and CDR2 SASEGT. The CDR3 is made up of 14 amino acids. The V and J ends lost 4 bases and 9 bases, in that order; junction bases with no gene match: 7. The CDR3: CASSGTREGSIQYF. The CDR3, as DNA: TGTGCCAGCAGTGGGACGCGGGAGGGCAGCATTCAGTACTTC.

This chain uses TRBV7-8 with TRBJ2-5; 8 positions agree with TRBD2. This CDR3 is built from 14 residues. After removal of 1 base from V and 5 bases from J, the junction contained 3 bases not matched to a gene. Germline lookup yields CDR1 SGHVS and CDR2 FQNEAQ. The CDR3 nucleotides are TGTGCCAGCAGCTTAGGTGGGACTAGTGAGACCCAGTACTTC. It yields the protein CASSLGGTSETQYF.

This clone was observed once. The rearrangement uses TRBV27 and TRBJ2-1; tentatively, D is TRBD2 (5 bases). The CDR3 runs to 12 residues. V lost 5 bases and J lost 9, with 11 bases in between. CDR1 MNHEY and CDR2 SMNVEV come from the germline V gene (reference sequence). This CDR3 is CASSPSRGEQFF. The CDR3 coding sequence is TGTGCCAGCAGTCCCTCACGGGGTGAGCAGTTCTTC.

The chain recombines TRBV7-6 with TRBJ2-3; D not resolved. The CDR3 totals 13 residues. CDR1 and CDR2 (germline): SGHVS, FNYEAQ. Trimming took 5 bases from V and 0 from J, leaving 6 bases between them. Written as DNA, the CDR3 is TGTGCCAGCAGCCTCGGTAGCACAGATACGCAGTATTTT. It codes for CASSLGSTDTQYF.

This chain uses TRBV18 with TRBJ2-5; TRBD1 aligns across 7 bases. CDR3 length: 14 amino acids. J gave up 3 bases and V 4 bases, and 5 bases lay outside the gene matches. CDR1 is KGHSH, CDR2 LQKENI, per germline. The CDR3 DNA is TGTGCCAGCTCACGATCCGGGACAGAAGAGACCCAGTACTTC. Amino acid sequence: CASSRSGTEETQYF.

The chain employs TRBV7-9 and TRBJ2-1, with D unclear. The CDR3 length is 13 residues. The germline V and J ends were trimmed by 4 bases and 4 bases, with 8 bases remaining between them. Germline assignment: CDR1 SEHNR and CDR2 FQNEAQ (reference sequence). CDR3 bases: TGTGCCAGCAGCTCCCTTACTTACAATGAGCAGTTCTTC. Its protein product is CASSSLTYNEQFF.

V gene TRBV6-6 combines with J gene TRBJ2-7; TRBD1 is a possible D gene (5 bases). The CDR3 loop spans 12 amino acids. CDR1 and CDR2 from the germline V gene are MNHNY and SVGAGI (reference sequence). The V end was cut by 5 bases, the J end by 3 bases, with 8 bases between. Here the CDR3 DNA reads TGTGCCAGCAGTGTAGACAGCTACGAGCAGTACTTC. Amino acids: CASSVDSYEQYF.

The chain combines TRBV4-1 with TRBJ2-5; D is perhaps TRBD1 or TRBD2 (6 bases each). The germline gives CDR1 MGHRA, CDR2 YSYEKL. V was clipped by 4 bases and J by 4 bases, with 13 bases between them. The CDR3 extends over 14 amino acids. In DNA, the CDR3 is TGCGCCAGCAGCCTGGACTCGGGGGCAGAGACCCAGTACTTC. Protein: CASSLDSGAETQYF.

The chain links TRBV4-1 to TRBJ2-1, with D perhaps matching TRBD2 (6 bases). The germline V gene has CDR1 MGHRA and CDR2 YSYEKL. The CDR3 is made up of 16 amino acids. The V end lost 0 bases, the J end lost 8 bases, and 17 bases lay between the germline ends. CDR3 nucleotides: TGCGCCAGCAGCCAAGATCTGTCCCCTAGCGATGATGAGCAGTTCTTC. Encoded protein: CASSQDLSPSDDEQFF.

The genes are TRBV20-1 and TRBJ2-1; possibly TRBD1 for D (5 bases). Germline CDR1 DFQATT, CDR2 SNEGSKA (reference sequence). CDR3 length: 11 residues. CDR3 DNA sequence: TGCAGCCAACCCAGGGCCAATGAGCAGTTCTTC. Protein product: CSQPRANEQFF.

This clone was counted once. The V gene is TRBV30, the J gene TRBJ1-1, with unresolved D. Per germline, CDR1 GTSNPN and CDR2 SVGIG (reference sequence). The CDR3 extends over 12 amino acids. Trimming removed 5 bases from V and 7 bases from J, with 14 bases in between. This CDR3 is CAWSRNGLEAFF. The CDR3 DNA reads TGTGCCTGGTCCAGGAACGGCCTTGAAGCTTTCTTT. The full variable domain, its missing parts supplied by reference TRBV30 and TRBJ1-1, is SQTIHQWPATLVQPVGSPLSLECTVEGTSNPNLYWYRQAAGRGLQLLFYSVGIGQISSEVPQNLSASRPQDRQFILSSKKLLLSDSGFYLCAWSRNGLEAFFGQGTRLTVV.

In its sample, this clone was seen a few times. The chain is built from TRBV19 and TRBJ1-2; D gene unclear. Germline CDR1 LNHDA, CDR2 SQIVND (reference sequence). V gave up 5 bases and J gave up 3 bases, with 16 bases separating them. The CDR3 is 15 amino acids. The CDR3 here is CASSPRTRRDYGYTF. The CDR3 DNA follows: TGTGCCAGTAGTCCCAGGACCCGGAGGGACTATGGCTACACCTTC.